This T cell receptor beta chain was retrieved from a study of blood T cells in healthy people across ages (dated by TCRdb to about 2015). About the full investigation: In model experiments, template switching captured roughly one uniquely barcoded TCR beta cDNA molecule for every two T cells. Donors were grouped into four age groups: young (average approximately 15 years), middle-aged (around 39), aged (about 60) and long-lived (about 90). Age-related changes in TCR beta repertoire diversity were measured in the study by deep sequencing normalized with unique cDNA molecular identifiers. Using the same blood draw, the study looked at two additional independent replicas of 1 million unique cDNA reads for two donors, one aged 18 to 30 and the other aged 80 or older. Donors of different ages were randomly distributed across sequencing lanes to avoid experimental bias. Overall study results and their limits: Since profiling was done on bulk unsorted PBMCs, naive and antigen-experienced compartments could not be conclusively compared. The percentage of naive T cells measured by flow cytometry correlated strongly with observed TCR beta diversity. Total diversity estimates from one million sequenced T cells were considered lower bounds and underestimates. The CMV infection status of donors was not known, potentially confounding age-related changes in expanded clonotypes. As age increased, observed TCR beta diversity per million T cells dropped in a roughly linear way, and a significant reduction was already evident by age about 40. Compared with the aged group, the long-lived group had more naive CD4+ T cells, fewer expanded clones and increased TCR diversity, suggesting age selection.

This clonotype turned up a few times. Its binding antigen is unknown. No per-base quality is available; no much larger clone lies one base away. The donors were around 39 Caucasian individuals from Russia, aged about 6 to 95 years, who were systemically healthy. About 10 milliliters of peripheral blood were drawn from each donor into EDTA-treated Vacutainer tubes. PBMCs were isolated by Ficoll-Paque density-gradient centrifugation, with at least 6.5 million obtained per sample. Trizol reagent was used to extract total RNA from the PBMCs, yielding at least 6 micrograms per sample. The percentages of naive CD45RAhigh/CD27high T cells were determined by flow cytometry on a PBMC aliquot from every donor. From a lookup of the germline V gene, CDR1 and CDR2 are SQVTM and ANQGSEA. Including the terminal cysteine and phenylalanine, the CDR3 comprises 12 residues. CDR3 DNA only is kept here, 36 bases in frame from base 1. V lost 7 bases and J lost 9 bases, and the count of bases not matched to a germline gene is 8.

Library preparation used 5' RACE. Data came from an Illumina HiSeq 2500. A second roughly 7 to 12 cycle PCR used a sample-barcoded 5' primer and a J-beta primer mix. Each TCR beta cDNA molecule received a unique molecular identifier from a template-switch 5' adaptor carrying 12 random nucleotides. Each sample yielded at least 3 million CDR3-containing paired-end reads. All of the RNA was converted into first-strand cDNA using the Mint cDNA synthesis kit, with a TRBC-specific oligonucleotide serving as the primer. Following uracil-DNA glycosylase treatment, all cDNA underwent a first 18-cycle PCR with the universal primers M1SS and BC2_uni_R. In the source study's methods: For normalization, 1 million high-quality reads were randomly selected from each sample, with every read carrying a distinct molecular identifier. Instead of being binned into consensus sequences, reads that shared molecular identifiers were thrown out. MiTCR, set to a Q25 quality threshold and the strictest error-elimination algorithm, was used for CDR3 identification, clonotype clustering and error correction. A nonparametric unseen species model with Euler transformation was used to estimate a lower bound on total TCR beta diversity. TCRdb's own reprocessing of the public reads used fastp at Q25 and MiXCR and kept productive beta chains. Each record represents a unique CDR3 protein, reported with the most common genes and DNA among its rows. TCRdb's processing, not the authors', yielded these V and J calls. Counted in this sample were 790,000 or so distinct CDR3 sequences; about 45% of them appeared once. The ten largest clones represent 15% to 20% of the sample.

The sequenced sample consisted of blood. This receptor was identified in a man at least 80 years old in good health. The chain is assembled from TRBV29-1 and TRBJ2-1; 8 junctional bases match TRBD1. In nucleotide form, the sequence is TGCAGCGCCGGACAGGGTTCAGGTGAGCAGTTCTTC. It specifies CSAGQGSGEQFF.